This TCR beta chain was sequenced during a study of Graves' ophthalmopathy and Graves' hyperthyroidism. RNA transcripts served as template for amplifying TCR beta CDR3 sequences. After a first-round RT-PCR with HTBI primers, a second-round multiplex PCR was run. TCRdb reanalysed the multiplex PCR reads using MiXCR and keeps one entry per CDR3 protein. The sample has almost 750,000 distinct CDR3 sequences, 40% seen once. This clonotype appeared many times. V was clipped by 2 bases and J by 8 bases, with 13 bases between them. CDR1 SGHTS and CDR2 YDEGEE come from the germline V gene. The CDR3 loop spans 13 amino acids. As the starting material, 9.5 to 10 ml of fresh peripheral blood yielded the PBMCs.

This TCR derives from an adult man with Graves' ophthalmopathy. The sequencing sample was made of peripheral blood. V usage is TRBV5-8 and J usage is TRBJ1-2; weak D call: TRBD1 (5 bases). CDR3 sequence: CASSLGSQGGYTF. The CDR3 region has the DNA TGTGCCAGCAGCTTAGGCAGCCAGGGAGGCTACACCTTC. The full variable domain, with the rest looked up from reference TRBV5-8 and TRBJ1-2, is EAGVTQSPTHLIKTRGQQATLRCSPISGHTSVYWYQQALGLGLQFLLWYDEGEERNRGNFPPRFSGRQFPNYSSELNVNALELEDSALYLCASSLGSQGGYTFGSGTRLTVV.